The next 24 T cell receptor beta chains were all read from a single sample in a study of OX40 agonist ivuxolimab in advanced cancers. Clones were read by immunoSEQ multiplex PCR, and TCRdb kept only the in-frame ones, dropping some. The repertoire has 67,000 or so clones, about nine tenths of them found once; the top ten carry approximately 3%. The sample was CD4+ or CD8+ T cells sorted from blood, taken in a trial of the OX40 agonist ivuxolimab. The receptors stem from an adult with an advanced solid tumor such as melanoma, head and neck, liver or kidney cancer.

The chain has TRBV25-1 and TRBJ2-1, with TRBD1 identical over 7 bases. CDR3 size: 15 residues. V lost 4 bases to trimming and J lost 5 bases; unmatched junction nucleotides: 8. CDR1 is MGHDK and CDR2 is SYGVNS in the germline V gene. The CDR3: CASSGLTGLHNEQFF. CDR3 bases: TGTGCCAGCAGTGGGTTGACAGGGCTCCACAATGAGCAGTTCTTC.

V and J are TRBV6-5 and TRBJ1-6; 8 nucleotides align to TRBD1. Losses at the gene ends were 6 bases for V and 10 bases for J; bases not matched to a gene: 8. The CDR3 length is 14 residues. Germline V gives CDR1 MNHEY, CDR2 SVGAGI. For the CDR3, the DNA is TGTGCCAGCAGCCGACAGGGGAAGGAGTCACCCCTCCACTTT. Amino acids: CASSRQGKESPLHF.

As to this clone: One end of the junction varies from germline; a read error may be responsible. V usage is TRBV5-4 and J usage is TRBJ2-7; the match to TRBD1 covers 8 bases. This CDR3 has 13 residues. Germline loops: CDR1 SGHNT, CDR2 YYREEE (reference sequence). CDR3: CASSTGTGYEQYF. Here the CDR3 DNA reads TGCGCCAGCAGCACCGGGACAGGTTACGAGCAGTACTTC.

The rearrangement uses TRBV7-6 and TRBJ2-3; D gene unclear. Trimming left V 6 bases short and J 3 bases short, with 16 bases between. CDR3 length: 15 residues. Germline assignment: CDR1 SGHVS and CDR2 FNYEAQ. The CDR3 region is CASRWGNLGTDTQYF. The CDR3 nucleotides read TGTGCCAGCAGATGGGGAAACTTAGGGACAGATACGCAGTATTTT.

The chain joins TRBV5-1 to TRBJ2-3; D may be TRBD1 (6 bases). Trimming shortened V by 7 bases and J by 12 bases, and 24 bases separated the two germline ends. This CDR3 has 14 amino acids. The germline CDR1 and CDR2 sequences are SGHRS and YFSETQ. The CDR3 DNA sequence: TGCGCCAGCGGGGCGGACAGTCCCAGGGGCCCACAGTATTTT. Its protein is CASGADSPRGPQYF.

The V and J genes are TRBV28 and TRBJ1-5, with D perhaps TRBD1 (5 bases). The germline CDR1 and CDR2 sequences are MDHEN and SYDVKM. The ends were cut back, 4 bases at V and 0 bases at J, with 28 bases in the middle. This CDR3 region has 21 residues. CDR3 loop: CASSSLTPGGPHQYSNQPQHF. CDR3 sequence (DNA): TGTGCCAGCAGTTCCCTTACCCCTGGGGGACCTCACCAATATAGCAATCAGCCCCAGCATTTT.

This clone was detected a few times. V is TRBV10-3 and J is TRBJ1-2; weak D call: TRBD1 (6 bases). V lost 4 bases and J 8 bases, leaving 8 bases between the germline ends. The CDR3 extends over 11 amino acids. Germline V lookup: CDR1 ENHRY, CDR2 SYGVKD. CDR3 region: CAISGGGGYTF. In DNA form, the CDR3 reads TGTGCCATCAGTGGTGGGGGCGGCTACACCTTC.

The chain carries TRBV10-3 and TRBJ1-3; perhaps TRBD1 as D (5 bases). Germline values: CDR1 ENHRY, CDR2 SYGVKD. CDR3 length: 19 residues. Trimming shortened V by 0 bases and J by 0 bases, and 18 bases separated the two germline ends. This CDR3 reads CAISESPWRGPNSGNTIYF. The CDR3 nucleotides are TGTGCCATCAGTGAGTCGCCTTGGCGGGGACCGAACTCTGGAAACACCATATATTTT.

V and J are TRBV30 and TRBJ1-5, with D unclear. Per the germline V gene, CDR1 is GTSNPN and CDR2 is SVGIG (reference sequence). The CDR3 has 13 amino acids. Trimming cost V 4 bases and J 5 bases, with 12 bases left between them. The CDR3 protein is CAWTVGGYQPQHF. In DNA form, the CDR3 reads TGTGCCTGGACAGTCGGCGGGTATCAGCCCCAGCATTTT.

V and J are TRBV11-2 and TRBJ2-1; 8 bases line up with TRBD2. CDR1 and CDR2 (germline): SGHAT, FQNNGV. The ends lost 1 base at V and 15 bases at J; junction bases unmatched: 11. This CDR3 contains 14 residues. CDR3 protein: CASSLGRGLGDRFF. The CDR3 DNA reads as TGTGCCAGCAGCTTAGGACGGGGACTAGGAGATAGGTTCTTC.

This clone was detected only once. The chain carries TRBV5-4 and TRBJ2-7, with D perhaps TRBD1 (5 bases). This CDR3 spans 12 amino acids. V lost 2 bases and J lost 7, with 10 bases in between. The germline CDR1 and CDR2 sequences are SGHNT and YYREEE (reference sequence). The CDR3 here is CASSLSQGEQYF. The CDR3 coding sequence is TGTGCCAGCAGCTTATCCCAGGGAGAGCAGTACTTC.

The chain couples TRBV21-1 to TRBJ2-4. TRBV21-1 is annotated as a pseudogene. This CDR3 spans 17 amino acids. The CDR3 sequence: CASTAPGPGAGKNIQYF. In nucleotides, the CDR3 is TGTGCCAGCACTGCTCCGGGACCGGGGGCTGGGAAAAACATTCAGTACTTC.

The J gene is TRBJ2-1, the V gene TRBV9; the match to TRBD1 covers 7 bases. CDR1 and CDR2 from the germline V gene are SGDLS and YYNGEE. This CDR3 is 15 amino acids long. V shed 0 bases, J shed 9 bases, and the junction held 9 bases outside the gene matches. The CDR3 sequence: CASSVAPGQRIEQFF. In nucleotides, the CDR3 is TGTGCCAGCAGCGTAGCACCGGGACAGAGGATTGAGCAGTTCTTC.

J is TRBJ1-1 and V is TRBV7-6; D is possibly TRBD1 (6 bases). Germline lookup yields CDR1 SGHVS and CDR2 FNYEAQ. Trimming took off 5 bases at V and 0 bases at J, with 13 bases between the two ends. This CDR3 has 15 amino acids. CDR3 loop: CASSAQQGLNTEAFF. CDR3 bases: TGTGCCAGCAGCGCCCAACAGGGCTTGAACACTGAAGCTTTCTTT.

CDR3 sequence reads: CASSPRDRVYNEQFF. For the CDR3, the DNA is TGCGCCAGCAGCCCCCGGGACAGGGTCTACAATGAGCAGTTCTTC. The chain is built from TRBV4-1 and TRBJ2-1; 9 bases agree with TRBD1. This CDR3 spans 15 amino acids. V gave up 4 bases and J gave up 3 bases; unmatched junction bases: 4. Germline lookup yields CDR1 MGHRA and CDR2 YSYEKL.

The chain is built from TRBV5-6 and TRBJ2-7; 9 positions agree with TRBD2. V shed 4 bases and J 7 bases; nucleotides not matched to a gene: 15. Germline loops: CDR1 SGHDT, CDR2 YYEEEE. The CDR3 length is 16 residues. This CDR3 reads CASSRTKGGGAWEQYF. As DNA, the CDR3 is TGTGCCAGCAGCCGCACTAAGGGCGGGGGGGCTTGGGAGCAGTACTTC.

In regard to this clone: At the DNA level, this CDR3 is encoded by other sequences in the same sample as well. J is TRBJ1-4 and V is TRBV7-2; D gene ambiguous. The germline CDR1 and CDR2 sequences are SGHTA and FQGNSA. V was trimmed by 1 base and J by 5 bases, leaving 11 bases between them. CDR3 length: 15 amino acids. For the CDR3, the DNA is TGTGCCAGCAGCTTAGGTTACAGCTCGAATGAAAAACTGTTTTTT. Translation gives CASSLGYSSNEKLFF.

Worth noting for this clone: Other DNA sequences in this specimen translate into the identical CDR3. J is TRBJ1-5 and V is TRBV6-1, with no clear D. Deletions cut 0 bases from V and 2 bases from J, with 14 bases between. The CDR3 is made up of 17 amino acids. Germline-derived CDR1 and CDR2 are MNHNS and SASEGT. The CDR3 DNA is TGTGCCAGCAGTGAAGCAGGGTACTATGTAGGCAATCAGCCCCAGCATTTT. Translating it yields CASSEAGYYVGNQPQHF.

The table lists this clone with a count of one. V and J are TRBV28 and TRBJ2-1, with D possibly TRBD2 on 5 matching bases. Germline V gene data show CDR1 as MDHEN and CDR2 as SYDVKM. Trimming pared 6 bases from V and 0 bases from J, leaving 12 bases between. The CDR3 contains 15 residues. The CDR3 nucleotides read TGTGCCAGCAGAAACAGTGGAGGCTCCTACAATGAGCAGTTCTTC. Amino acids: CASRNSGGSYNEQFF.

In this sample, this clone turned up a few times. The rearrangement joins TRBV5-1 to TRBJ1-2, with TRBD1 identical over 7 bases. After removal of 2 bases from V and 8 bases from J, the junction contained 9 bases not matched to a gene. The length of the CDR3 is 14 residues. Germline loops: CDR1 SGHRS, CDR2 YFSETQ. The DNA of the CDR3 is TGCGCCAGCAGCTTCCTACAGGGGTTAGAGGGCTACACCTTC. Residues: CASSFLQGLEGYTF.

The chain couples TRBV4-3 to TRBJ2-5; possibly TRBD2 for D (7 bases). This CDR3 is built from 16 residues. Trimming took 1 base from V and 5 from J, leaving 17 bases between them. CDR1 is LGHNA, CDR2 YSLEER, per germline. CDR3 sequence: CASSQVQGRGSETQYF. The CDR3 DNA reads TGCGCCAGCAGCCAAGTGCAGGGGAGGGGCTCGGAGACCCAGTACTTC.

The rearrangement joins TRBV7-9 to TRBJ2-7; 9 bases are a match to TRBD1. The CDR3 is 15 residues long. From germline, CDR1 is SEHNR and CDR2 FQNEAQ (reference sequence). With V trimmed by 5 bases and J by 0 bases, 5 bases remained unmatched. The CDR3 bases are TGTGCCAGCAGCCGCGGGACAGGGAGCTCCTACGAGCAGTACTTC. Translation: CASSRGTGSSYEQYF.

V is TRBV6-6 and J is TRBJ1-2; TRBD1 is a possible D gene (5 bases). Trimming stripped 5 bases from V and 0 bases from J, with 16 bases between. CDR1 is MNHNY, CDR2 SVGAGI, per germline (reference sequence). The CDR3 loop spans 16 amino acids. The CDR3 is CASSTQDRPSNYGYTF. The CDR3 DNA sequence: TGTGCCAGCAGTACCCAAGACAGACCTTCTAACTATGGCTACACCTTC.

The V and J genes are TRBV7-3 and TRBJ2-3, with 11 bases aligning to TRBD1. The CDR3 spans 17 residues. Germline trimming cut 0 bases from V and 4 bases from J; bases unmatched to any gene: 6. CDR1 is SGHTA and CDR2 is FQGTGA in the germline V gene. The CDR3 here is CASSLTRPGQGADTQYF. Here the CDR3 DNA reads TGTGCCAGCAGCTTAACGCGCCCGGGACAGGGGGCAGATACGCAGTATTTT.